Each of the 26 T cell receptor beta chains below was sequenced from the same sample in a study of T cell repertoires in cytomegalovirus infection. Each CDR3 protein is one row after TCRdb ran MiXCR on the reads. The sample records hundreds of thousands of distinct CDR3 sequences, 30% to 35% being singletons. These TCRs' antigens remain unknown. The sample here was cultured PBMCs, taken from culture after CMV antigen stimulation. These receptor sequences come from a human donor in good health (CMV status not recorded). Some clones in this sample may be carry-over from other donors' samples.

The chain uses TRBV10-3 and TRBJ1-1, with D tentatively TRBD1 (5 bases). V lost 3 bases and J lost 7, with 12 bases in between. Germline V CDR1 and CDR2: ENHRY, SYGVKD. The CDR3 runs 13 residues. The CDR3 DNA is TGTGCCATCAGTGACTCTCCGGGGGATGAAGCTTTCTTT. This codes for CAISDSPGDEAFF.

The genes are TRBV27 and TRBJ2-4; 7 bases are shared with TRBD2. The CDR3 covers 17 residues. Germline loops: CDR1 MNHEY, CDR2 SMNVEV (reference sequence). The trim removed 2 bases at V and 0 bases at J, leaving 7 bases unmatched. This CDR3 is CASSLKREGVAKNIQYF. The CDR3 DNA follows: TGTGCCAGCAGTTTAAAAAGGGAGGGAGTAGCCAAAAACATTCAGTACTTC.

This clonotype was detected ten times or more. The chain employs TRBV4-1 and TRBJ2-3; D is unresolved. CDR3 length: 13 residues. V dropped 3 bases and J dropped 0 bases, with 4 bases sitting between them. Germline V gene sequence: CDR1 MGHRA, CDR2 YSYEKL. CDR3 DNA sequence: TGCGCCAGCAGCCAGGCCAGCACAGATACGCAGTATTTT. Residues: CASSQASTDTQYF.

This clonotype was observed a handful of times. The genes are TRBV30 and TRBJ1-3; D perhaps matches TRBD1 (5 bases). The CDR3 length is 14 residues. With 3 bases removed from V and 0 bases from J, the gap between germline ends came to 9 bases. Germline CDR1 reads GTSNPN; CDR2 reads SVGIG (reference sequence). The CDR3 coding sequence is TGTGCCTGGAGGGGACCCAACTCTGGAAACACCATATATTTT. Translated: CAWRGPNSGNTIYF.

The rearrangement links TRBV4-1 to TRBJ2-1, with D perhaps TRBD2 (7 bases). This CDR3 region has 15 residues. With 4 bases removed from V and 4 bases from J, the gap between germline ends came to 14 bases. The germline V gene has CDR1 MGHRA and CDR2 YSYEKL. The CDR3 region is CASSRGGAEYNEQFF. In nucleotides, the CDR3 is TGCGCCAGCAGCCGGGGGGGGGCGGAATACAATGAGCAGTTCTTC.

The chain joins TRBV2 to TRBJ1-3; D possibly corresponds to TRBD1 (6 bases). Trimming pared 2 bases from V and 3 bases from J, leaving 14 bases between. Germline CDR1 is SNHLY and CDR2 is FYNNEI. This CDR3 comprises 16 residues. The CDR3 is CASSETGGGNGNTIYF. The CDR3 nucleotides read TGTGCCAGCAGTGAAACGGGAGGGGGAAATGGAAACACCATATATTTT.

This clonotype was picked up a small number of times. The chain couples TRBV12-3 or TRBV12-4 to TRBJ2-7, with D possibly matching TRBD2 (5 bases). With 5 bases removed from V and 5 bases from J, the gap between germline ends came to 16 bases. CDR3 length equals 14 residues. The CDR3 nucleotides read TGTGCCAGCAGTACGGCGTTAGGAGGTGACGAGCAGTACTTC. It codes for CASSTALGGDEQYF.

The chain carries TRBV18 and TRBJ1-3; no clear D gene. The CDR3 loop spans 15 amino acids. The germline CDR1 and CDR2 sequences are KGHSH and LQKENI. V shed 0 bases and J shed 1 base, with 7 bases lying between them. The CDR3 region is CASSPPSLSGNTIYF. CDR3 coding DNA: TGTGCCAGCTCACCACCGTCCCTATCTGGAAACACCATATATTTT.

This clonotype was detected only a few times. This rearrangement joins TRBV4-1 to TRBJ1-6, with D hard to call. CDR1 and CDR2 (germline): MGHRA, YSYEKL. V lost 6 bases and J 15 bases, leaving 18 bases between the germline ends. This CDR3 is built from 13 residues. Here the CDR3 DNA reads TGCGCCAGCAGTCCGGACCCTTACCTACTCCTCCACTTT. This codes for CASSPDPYLLLHF.

This chain links TRBV7-9 with TRBJ1-4; TRBD1 is a possible D gene (6 bases). Per germline, CDR1 SEHNR and CDR2 FQNEAQ (reference sequence). V was cut by 4 bases and J by 10 bases, with 13 bases left in between. This CDR3 contains 13 residues. CDR3 protein: CASSSGGPAKLFF. The CDR3 nucleotides read TGTGCCAGCAGCTCCGGGGGGCCCGCAAAACTGTTTTTT.

About this clonotype itself: A much larger clone sits a single nucleotide away, making a read error possible. The conserved phenylalanine or tryptophan normally closing the CDR3 is absent here, so this likely arose from a read error. The chain couples TRBV7-9 to TRBJ2-3; no reliable D call. V was pared by 4 bases and J by 1 base, with 12 bases between. Per the germline V gene, CDR1 is SEHNR and CDR2 is FQNEAQ (reference sequence). This CDR3 is built from 15 residues. The CDR3 spells CASSYPLEGTDTQYL. In nucleotides, the CDR3 is TGTGCCAGCAGCTACCCTTTAGAGGGCACAGATACGCAGTATCTT.

This clonotype was seen only a few times. Here the CDR3 DNA reads TGTGGAACAGATACGCAGTATTTT. It translates to CGTDTQYF. V and J are TRBV11-1 and TRBJ2-3; D remains ambiguous. The CDR3 spans 8 residues. CDR1 is SGHAT and CDR2 is FQDESV in the germline V gene (reference sequence).

This chain uses TRBV4-1 with TRBJ2-1; D call uncertain. Trimming stripped 3 bases from V and 10 bases from J, with 10 bases between. The CDR3 runs 12 residues. In germline, CDR1 is MGHRA, CDR2 YSYEKL. The CDR3 coding sequence is TGCGCCAGCAGCCATCCCCGAGAGGAGCAGTTCTTC. Protein product: CASSHPREEQFF.

The chain has TRBV7-8 and TRBJ1-1; 9 bases match TRBD1. V lost 5 bases to trimming and J lost 5 bases; unmatched junction nucleotides: 6. CDR3 length: 14 amino acids. Looked up from germline, CDR1 is SGHVS and CDR2 is FQNEAQ. The CDR3 DNA follows: TGTGCCAGCAGCCACGACAGGGGGGGGACTGAAGCTTTCTTT. Its translation is CASSHDRGGTEAFF.

This clonotype has ten or more counts. This chain joins TRBV7-2 and TRBJ2-7; either TRBD1 or TRBD2 may supply D (5 bases each). Trimming stripped 1 base from V and 4 bases from J, with 14 bases between. This CDR3 has 15 residues. Germline-derived CDR1 and CDR2 are SGHTA and FQGNSA. This CDR3 reads CASSLGLGDLYEQYF. The CDR3 region has the DNA TGTGCCAGCAGCTTAGGACTTGGGGACCTTTACGAGCAGTACTTC.

The V gene is TRBV7-2, the J gene TRBJ1-1, with D tentatively TRBD1 (6 bases). The V gene lost 5 bases and the J gene lost 1 base, with 17 bases spanning the gap. The CDR3 is made up of 16 amino acids. Germline CDR1 SGHTA, CDR2 FQGNSA. This CDR3 reads CASSQGGLGGNTEAFF. CDR3 DNA sequence: TGTGCCAGCAGCCAAGGGGGTCTGGGGGGGAACACTGAAGCTTTCTTT.

The chain is built from TRBV4-1 and TRBJ2-5, with 8 nucleotides matching TRBD1. The germline V gene encodes CDR1 MGHRA and CDR2 YSYEKL. This CDR3 is 14 amino acids long. Trimming cost V 5 bases and J 5 bases; bases outside gene matches: 7. The CDR3 coding sequence is TGCGCCAGCAGCGCCCGACAGGGGCTGGAGACCCAGTACTTC. It yields the protein CASSARQGLETQYF.

Note on this clonotype: This could be a read error, since a much larger clone is one nucleotide away. The chain employs TRBV7-6 and TRBJ2-5; 7 nucleotides line up with TRBD2. CDR1 SGHVS and CDR2 FNYEAQ come from the germline V gene. The CDR3 covers 18 residues. V gave up 5 bases and J gave up 5 bases; unmatched junction bases: 20. The chain's CDR3 is CASSPRTRKTRREETQYF. The DNA for the CDR3 is TGTGCCAGCAGCCCCCGAACTCGGAAGACAAGGCGGGAGGAGACCCAGTACTTC.

This chain joins TRBV6-4 and TRBJ1-1, with 10 bases matching TRBD1. CDR3 length: 14 residues. Germline lookup yields CDR1 MRHNA and CDR2 SNTAGT. The J segment lost 5 bases and the V segment lost 3 bases, leaving 3 bases of the junction unmatched. In nucleotides, the CDR3 is TGTGCCAGCAGTGAAGGACAGGGGGATACTGAAGCTTTCTTT. The encoded protein is CASSEGQGDTEAFF.

The genes are TRBV24-1 and TRBJ2-3, with D unresolved. V shed 0 bases and J shed 6 bases, with 15 bases lying between them. The CDR3 extends over 16 amino acids. Per germline, CDR1 KGHDR and CDR2 SFDVKD. The CDR3 loop reads CATSDLGRSNTDTQYF. CDR3 nucleotides: TGTGCCACCAGTGATTTGGGACGGTCTAACACGGATACGCAGTATTTT.

A single count supports this clonotype. This chain links TRBV20-1 with TRBJ1-1; 9 bases agree with TRBD1. Germline loops: CDR1 DFQATT, CDR2 SNEGSKA (reference sequence). This CDR3 is built from 15 residues. V was clipped by 5 bases and J by 5 bases; unmatched bases: 12. CDR3 DNA: TGCAGTGCTCTTACTCCAACGACAGGGGGTACTGAAGCTTTCTTT. Its protein is CSALTPTTGGTEAFF.

The chain links TRBV20-1 to TRBJ1-4, with TRBD1 matching over 7 bases. The trim removed 0 bases at V and 0 bases at J, leaving 7 bases unmatched. The germline V gene encodes CDR1 DFQATT and CDR2 SNEGSKA (reference sequence). The CDR3 is made up of 17 amino acids. CDR3 sequence (DNA): TGCAGTGCTAGAGACCCCGGGACAGATGCAACTAATGAAAAACTGTTTTTT. It is translated as CSARDPGTDATNEKLFF.

There are a few counts of this clonotype. This chain uses TRBV28 with TRBJ2-3, with D tentatively TRBD1 (5 bases). Germline CDR1 reads MDHEN; CDR2 reads SYDVKM. The V end was cut by 3 bases, the J end by 6 bases, with 10 bases between. The CDR3 covers 13 residues. This CDR3 is CASSFPGMDTQYF. The DNA for the CDR3 is TGTGCCAGCAGTTTCCCAGGGATGGATACGCAGTATTTT.

This clonotype was picked up a small number of times. This chain connects TRBV7-9 to TRBJ2-7; 7 bases fit TRBD2. The V gene end was trimmed by 6 bases and the J gene end by 3 bases; junction bases not matched to a gene: 11. Looked up from germline, CDR1 is SEHNR and CDR2 is FQNEAQ (reference sequence). The CDR3 totals 15 residues. Here the CDR3 reads CASRGLAGPHYEQYF. CDR3 DNA: TGTGCCAGCAGGGGTTTAGCGGGCCCCCACTACGAGCAGTACTTC.

V and J are TRBV19 and TRBJ2-1; D remains ambiguous. The CDR3 spans 11 residues. From germline, CDR1 is LNHDA and CDR2 SQIVND (reference sequence). Trimming pared 1 base from V and 8 bases from J, leaving 3 bases between. CDR3 loop: CASSIGDEQFF. CDR3 in DNA: TGTGCCAGTAGTATAGGCGATGAGCAGTTCTTC.

This clonotype was observed many times. The rearrangement uses TRBV7-2 and TRBJ2-5, with TRBD2 identical over 8 bases. The V gene end was trimmed by 1 base and the J gene end by 0 bases; junction bases not matched to a gene: 4. This CDR3 is built from 16 residues. Germline CDR1 SGHTA, CDR2 FQGNSA. CDR3 coding DNA: TGTGCCAGCAGCTTAGGTCCTAGCGGGTACCAAGAGACCCAGTACTTC. Its protein is CASSLGPSGYQETQYF.